What follows is one T cell receptor (beta chain) and its context. Authors' analysis steps: Amplified reference gene primers provided the basis for estimating nucleated cell counts. The table came from immunoSEQ multiplex PCR; TCRdb's copy has only in-frame clones and leaves some out. The V and J calls and clone size come from that table; D and trimming were worked out from the DNA. The data show almost 200,000 clones, roughly 90% seen once. CDR1 and CDR2 (germline): SGHRS, YFSETQ. Trimming took off 5 bases at V and 0 bases at J, with 6 bases between the two ends. This CDR3 comprises 13 residues. The data originate from a study of blood T cell repertoires in COVID-19. Across the whole study: Spain, Italy and the United States supplied samples that represented acute and convalescent COVID-19.

This sequence originates from an older woman with acute or convalescent COVID-19. This sequence joins TRBV5-1 and TRBJ2-1; unclear D gene. The sequenced sample was peripheral blood. CDR3 residues: CASSIVSYNEQFF. CDR3 nucleotides: TGCGCCAGCAGTATCGTCTCCTACAATGAGCAGTTCTTC. Complete variable domain (other parts from reference TRBV5-1 and TRBJ2-1): KAGVTQTPRYLIKTRGQQVTLSCSPISGHRSVSWYQQTPGQGLQFLFEYFSETQRNKGNFPGRFSGRQFSNSRSEMNVSTLELGDSALYLCASSIVSYNEQFFGPGTRLTVL.